This T cell receptor beta chain emerged from a study of early stage breast cancer tumors (dated by TCRdb to about 2017). Describing the broader study: Of the 15 to 20 invasive breast tumors, about a dozen were found to be estrogen receptor-positive, progesterone receptor-positive and HER2-negative. About 65% of the 12 ER+/PR+/HER2- tumors were invasive ductal carcinomas, while the other four were invasive lobular carcinomas. On average, each sample got 7.5 to 10-fold read coverage. Across all samples, about 2.9 million templates representing roughly 1,100,000 unique clonotypes were detected.

The study profiled bulk TCR beta-chain repertoires in matched peripheral blood, tumor and adjacent normal breast tissue taken from fewer than 20 patients with early-stage breast cancer. Before surgery, whole blood (roughly 4.5-11 mL) was collected into EDTA tubes and processed within 2 hours. Ficoll-Paque centrifugation in SepMate-50 tubes was used to isolate peripheral blood mononuclear cells. For storage in liquid nitrogen, PBMCs were cryopreserved as aliquots of roughly 1.9 to 4.5 million cells in about 90% FBS with roughly 10% DMSO. The Qiagen AllPrep DNA/RNA Mini kit was used for genomic DNA extraction. Concerning this clone: Its specific antigen is unknown. No quality values exist for individual bases; no much larger clone is one base distant. This CDR3 is also generated by other DNA sequences in the sample.

Two independent genomic DNA replicates were amplified for each sample, with 0.5 ug used for blood and around 1.5 ug for tumor or normal breast. Following the manufacturer's instructions, the ImmunoSeq Intro kit was used to carry out TCRB sequencing on genomic DNA. For absolute quantification, the roughly 32-cycle multiplex PCR included proprietary primers along with spike-in control sequences. Single-end 150-bp reads were used to sequence an 87-bp fragment covering the CDR3 and the flanking V and J genes. Each lane of an Illumina MiSeq using version 3.0 chemistry carried seven multiplexed samples, with two replicates per sample. From the authors' description of their analysis: The vendor's proprietary pipeline processed the raw data and merged both replicates into a single result for each sample. Clonotypes were defined as productive rearrangements sharing the V-gene family, CDR3 amino acid sequence and J-gene segment. To compute clonality, the normalized Shannon entropy (Pielou evenness) of TCRB abundances was subtracted from 1. T cell density was estimated as total templates divided by the number of input cells, with the number of input cells inferred from the DNA input amount. Recon was used with default parameters to estimate total repertoire diversity and clonality. A clonotype was considered tumor-enriched if its abundance in tumor exceeded 0.1% and was at least 32-fold higher than its abundance in normal breast. Entries here come from immuneACCESS through TCRdb and include only in-frame sequences with V and J called. Some clones fail to appear in such tables; in the studies checked, an unresolved V gene covers under half of the shortfall, and the cause of the remainder is unknown. The D gene and trimming were derived from the DNA, and the V and J assignments and clone size from that table. The sample table shows some 48,000 clones, and 83% are seen once. The leading ten clones occupy around 1.5% of the sample.

The investigation overall reported the following: Greater similarity was observed between blood and normal breast repertoires than between blood and tumor repertoires, and tumor was distinguished from normal in most of the 16 patients when each tissue was compared with blood. Enriched TCRB sequences shared across patients were found to be mostly commonly generated sequences that were unlikely to play an important role in the tumor microenvironment. Analysis by tumor subtype was prevented by the small cohort size. Approximately 2.4-fold higher T cell density and higher clonality were observed in tumors than in adjacent normal breast tissue. Chain pairing and functional markers such as CD4, CD8 and FOXP3 were missed by bulk genomic DNA sequencing of unsorted cells.

The CDR3, cysteine through phenylalanine, is 14 amino acids long. The kept DNA is CDR3 alone, 42 bases in frame from the first base. From the germline V gene, CDR1 is MNHEY and CDR2 is SVGAGI. V is shortened by 5 bases, J by 0 bases, and the region joining them spans 7 bases. This receptor was taken from a person aged 45 to 59 with breast cancer. The receptor chain draws on TRBV6-5 and TRBJ1-4, with the D segment identity uncertain. Sample: blood. The CDR3 region: CASSPVATNEKLFF. The DNA is as follows: TGTGCCAGCAGTCCAGTGGCAACTAATGAAAAACTGTTTTTT.